This T cell receptor (beta chain) comes out of a study of CD8+CD57+ T cells in acquired aplastic anemia. CDR3 and TCR beta VDJ profiling relied on a genomic DNA template. MiXCR was run by TCRdb on the reads, yielding one entry per CDR3 protein. Of about 210,000 distinct CDR3 sequences listed, over 60% are singletons. The CDR3 runs to 17 residues. Germline assignment: CDR1 SEHNR and CDR2 FQNEAQ (reference sequence). V lost 4 bases and J 0 bases, leaving 13 bases between the germline ends. V usage is TRBV7-9 and J usage is TRBJ1-6; D remains ambiguous. Material for sequencing was sorted CD4+, CD8+, or CD8+CD57+ T cells (not recorded which) from PBMCs. The TCR sequence derives from a human donor in good health. The CDR3 DNA reads TGTGCCAGCAGCTGGGGTCTCGCGAGCTCCTATAATTCACCCCTCCACTTT. It codes for CASSWGLASSYNSPLHF.